The 16 T cell receptor beta chains presented below share a single source sample, sequenced in a study of response to subunit inactivated influenza vaccine (dated by TCRdb to about 2018). Libraries were made using RT-PCR. The sequencer was an Illumina HiSeq 2500. TCRdb reprocessing: public reads trimmed at Q25 with fastp, clones called with MiXCR, in-frame beta chains kept. Rows merge per CDR3 protein into single entries with the most common DNA and genes. The sample includes over 750,000 distinct CDR3 sequences, with around 21% observed a single time. The ten biggest clones cover roughly 10% of the sample. This specimen was PBMCs from blood, taken approximately 5 days after vaccination. The origin of the receptors is a man between 50 and 59 years old who received an inactivated influenza vaccine. Donor details come from another sample of the same person, matched by shared clones.

This clonotype has only a few counts. The chain recombines TRBV5-1 with TRBJ2-3; possibly TRBD2 for D (6 bases). Trimming cost V 7 bases and J 3 bases, with 18 bases left between them. Germline V gene sequence: CDR1 SGHRS, CDR2 YFSETQ. The CDR3 loop spans 15 amino acids. This chain's CDR3 is CASAEGNLGTDTQYF. CDR3 nucleotides: TGCGCCAGCGCGGAGGGGAACTTGGGGACAGATACGCAGTATTTT.

This sequence joins TRBV18 and TRBJ2-7; no clear D gene. The germline CDR1 and CDR2 sequences are KGHSH and LQKENI. The CDR3 sequence is 17 residues long. V was clipped by 2 bases and J by 3 bases, with 20 bases between them. The chain's CDR3 is CASSPATERVFLYEQYF. The DNA of the CDR3 is TGTGCCAGCTCACCAGCAACGGAAAGGGTTTTTCTCTACGAGCAGTACTTC.

V gene TRBV28 combines with J gene TRBJ1-2, with TRBD1 as a possible D gene (6 bases). The CDR3 is made up of 15 amino acids. Trimming left V 5 bases short and J 8 bases short, with 21 bases between. Per germline, CDR1 MDHEN and CDR2 SYDVKM. The CDR3 is CASSPEGPGESGYTF. The CDR3 nucleotides read TGTGCCAGCAGTCCCGAGGGGCCAGGGGAGAGCGGCTACACCTTC.

This chain joins TRBV5-1 and TRBJ2-3; D may be TRBD1 (5 bases). Germline V gene sequence: CDR1 SGHRS, CDR2 YFSETQ. This CDR3 contains 14 residues. V was pared by 2 bases and J by 3 bases, with 10 bases between. CDR3 in DNA: TGCGCCAGCAGCTTTCAGGGCCAAACAGATACGCAGTATTTT. It translates to CASSFQGQTDTQYF.

The chain recombines TRBV6-5 with TRBJ1-6, with 8 bases matching TRBD1. Germline assignment: CDR1 MNHEY and CDR2 SVGAGI. The CDR3 covers 14 residues. V dropped 5 bases and J dropped 11; count of bases not matched to a gene: 8. The CDR3 coding sequence is TGTGCCAGCAGTAACCAGGGGGCTCTCACACCCCTCCACTTT. This codes for CASSNQGALTPLHF.

This clonotype was recorded once. The rearrangement links TRBV30 to TRBJ2-5; 8 bases align to TRBD1. CDR3 length: 15 residues. Germline V gene lookup returns CDR1 GTSNPN and CDR2 SVGIG (reference sequence). The J segment lost 1 base and the V segment lost 2 bases, leaving 6 bases of the junction unmatched. CDR3 bases: TGTGCCTGGAGTCGTGCGGGACAGGTCCAAGAGACCCAGTACTTC. It encodes CAWSRAGQVQETQYF. Supplemented by reference TRBV30 and TRBJ2-5, the full variable domain reads SQTIHQWPATLVQPVGSPLSLECTVEGTSNPNLYWYRQAAGRGLQLLFYSVGIGQISSEVPQNLSASRPQDRQFILSSKKLLLSDSGFYLCAWSRAGQVQETQYFGPGTRLLVL.

This clonotype came up many times. This chain links TRBV6-1 with TRBJ2-1, with TRBD2 matching over 8 bases. The CDR3 has 16 residues. The J segment lost 3 bases and the V segment lost 4 bases, leaving 8 bases of the junction unmatched. Germline V gene sequence: CDR1 MNHNS, CDR2 SASEGT. The DNA for the CDR3 is TGTGCCAGCAGTGGGAGGCGGGGGGCGGGCTACAATGAGCAGTTCTTC. Protein: CASSGRRGAGYNEQFF.

J is TRBJ1-1 and V is TRBV10-2; D call uncertain. The CDR3 loop spans 13 amino acids. The V gene lost 3 bases and the J gene lost 3 bases, with 8 bases spanning the gap. The germline V gene has CDR1 WSHSY and CDR2 SAAADI. CDR3 protein: CASSDWEDTEAFF. The CDR3, as DNA: TGCGCCAGCAGTGACTGGGAGGACACTGAAGCTTTCTTT.

The V gene is TRBV12-3 or TRBV12-4, the J gene TRBJ2-4; D perhaps matches TRBD1 (5 bases). The CDR3 runs to 14 residues. Trimming cost V 3 bases and J 3 bases, with 9 bases left between them. The CDR3 is CASSFRQFKNIQYF. The CDR3 DNA reads TGTGCCAGCAGTTTCCGACAGTTCAAAAACATTCAGTACTTC.

This clonotype was picked up a small number of times. The rearrangement uses TRBV7-2 and TRBJ2-7; perhaps D is TRBD1 or TRBD2 (5 bases each). The CDR3 totals 14 residues. The V gene lost 2 bases and the J gene lost 5 bases, with 13 bases spanning the gap. In germline, CDR1 is SGHTA, CDR2 FQGNSA. This CDR3 is CASSLRGAGDEQYF. In DNA form, the CDR3 reads TGTGCCAGCAGCTTACGAGGGGCAGGCGACGAGCAGTACTTC.

This clonotype was counted only a few times. The rearrangement uses TRBV18 and TRBJ2-2; unclear D gene. The germline V gene has CDR1 KGHSH and CDR2 LQKENI. This CDR3 comprises 15 residues. V dropped 3 bases and J dropped 5 bases, with 13 bases sitting between them. The CDR3, as DNA: TGTGCCAGCTCACCCGGAGTGTTGAGGACCGGGGAGCTGTTTTTT. It yields the protein CASSPGVLRTGELFF. Drawing the rest from reference TRBV18 and TRBJ2-2, the complete variable domain is NAGVMQNPRHLVRRRGQEARLRCSPMKGHSHVYWYRQLPEEGLKFMVYLQKENIIDESGMPKERFSAEFPKEGPSILRIQQVVRGDSAAYFCASSPGVLRTGELFFGEGSRLTVL.

This clonotype has a handful of counts. V and J are TRBV11-2 and TRBJ2-3; perhaps TRBD1 as D (5 bases). Trimming took 2 bases from V and 2 from J, leaving 11 bases between them. This CDR3 is built from 15 residues. Germline V CDR1 and CDR2: SGHAT, FQNNGV. The CDR3 loop reads CASSLTGITTDTQYF. The CDR3 coding sequence is TGTGCCAGCAGCTTAACAGGAATAACCACAGATACGCAGTATTTT.

This chain connects TRBV25-1 to TRBJ2-3; D not certain. V shed 2 bases and J shed 4 bases, with 4 bases lying between them. This CDR3 has 12 residues. Germline CDR1 and CDR2: MGHDK and SYGVNS. The CDR3 here is CASSERADTQYF. CDR3 nucleotide sequence: TGTGCCAGCAGTGAAAGGGCAGATACGCAGTATTTT.

This clonotype was observed a handful of times. A read error may explain this, as a much larger clone is one base away. The chain employs TRBV11-3 and TRBJ2-1; D is uncertain. Germline assignment: CDR1 SGHNT and CDR2 YENEEA. The V gene lost 2 bases and the J gene lost 8 bases, with 7 bases spanning the gap. The CDR3 sequence is 12 residues long. The CDR3 spells CASSLFGDEQFF. CDR3 sequence (DNA): TGTGCCAGCAGCTTATTTGGGGATGAGCAGTTCTTC.

This clonotype appeared a few times. V and J are TRBV15 and TRBJ2-1; 7 nucleotides line up with TRBD2. The CDR3 is made up of 15 amino acids. The germline V gene encodes CDR1 LNHNV and CDR2 YYDKDF (reference sequence). J gave up 5 bases and V 3 bases, and 7 bases lay outside the gene matches. CDR3 DNA: TGTGCCACCAGCAGTAAGGGGAGGGCCAACAATGAGCAGTTCTTC. This gives the protein CATSSKGRANNEQFF.

J is TRBJ2-4 and V is TRBV10-3, with D unclear. V lost 6 bases and J lost 0, with 9 bases in between. This CDR3 has 14 residues. Germline V gene sequence: CDR1 ENHRY, CDR2 SYGVKD. The CDR3: CAIRPDLAKNIQYF. The CDR3 coding sequence is TGTGCCATCAGGCCAGACCTAGCCAAAAACATTCAGTACTTC.